Only one count was recorded for the clone carrying this T cell receptor (beta chain). With a much larger clone just one base away, this may be a read error. The same CDR3 also results from other DNA sequences found in this sample. Germline loops: CDR1 SNHLY, CDR2 FYNNEI. V shed 7 bases and J 0 bases; nucleotides not matched to a gene: 0. The CDR3 is made up of 14 amino acids. The sample comes from a study of shared clonotypes between healthy human individuals. Per the original methods: Junction-only immunoSEQ data arrived without quality scores, meaning filtering differed. Sequencing was performed with immunoSEQ multiplex PCR; in TCRdb, only in-frame clones are kept and a portion is missing. D and trimming were read from the DNA, whereas the V and J calls and clone size are those reported in that table. The sample holds about 680,000 clones, around three quarters seen once.

Sequenced material: memory CD4+ T cells sorted from blood. Subset here: CD45RA-negative fraction. This receptor was obtained from a woman in her 30s in good health. The chain employs TRBV2 and TRBJ2-2, with 9 bases aligning to TRBD2. The CDR3 reads CASIAGANTGELFF. The CDR3, as DNA: TGTGCCAGCATAGCGGGGGCGAACACCGGGGAGCTGTTTTTT.